These T cell receptor beta chains were read from a single sample in a study of blood T cells in healthy people across ages. TCRdb redid the calling of the 5' RACE reads with MiXCR, one entry per CDR3 protein. The top ten clones hold roughly 31% of a sample with hundreds of thousands of distinct CDR3 sequences, about 52% of them seen once. The sequencing sample was made of blood. The receptors come from a woman aged 55-70 years in good health. CDR3s include the opening cysteine and the closing phenylalanine or tryptophan. Fields, in order: clone size, V gene, D gene, J gene, CDR3 protein, CDR3 DNA. A D gene is named only where the DNA matches it firmly. Clone size is stated in some rows and not others, as once, few, many or a class when expanded.

abundance: .
v_gene: TRBV28
d_gene: .
j_gene: TRBJ2-5
CDR3aa: CASSQGYGVLATETQYF
CDR3nt: TGTGCCAGCAGCCAAGGGTACGGGGTTTTGGCGACGGAGACCCAGTACTTC

abundance: .
v_gene: TRBV20-1
d_gene: TRBD1
j_gene: TRBJ2-3
CDR3aa: CSARGIGTGFNTDTQYF
CDR3nt: TGCAGTGCTAGAGGAATCGGGACAGGGTTTAACACAGATACGCAGTATTTT

abundance: few
v_gene: TRBV13
d_gene: .
j_gene: TRBJ2-6
CDR3aa: CASSLLPGANVLTF
CDR3nt: TGTGCCAGCAGCTTACTCCCTGGGGCCAACGTCCTGACTTTC

abundance: .
v_gene: TRBV28
d_gene: .
j_gene: TRBJ2-3
CDR3aa: CASTLWRGPDTQYF
CDR3nt: TGTGCCAGCACCCTATGGCGGGGGCCAGATACGCAGTATTTT

abundance: .
v_gene: TRBV5-1
d_gene: .
j_gene: TRBJ2-3
CDR3aa: CASSLAGKTDTQYF
CDR3nt: TGCGCCAGCAGCTTGGCCGGGAAAACAGATACGCAGTATTTT

abundance: .
v_gene: TRBV10-3
d_gene: .
j_gene: TRBJ1-2
CDR3aa: CATSEALDGYTF
CDR3nt: TGTGCCACCAGTGAGGCTCTAGATGGCTACACCTTC

abundance: .
v_gene: TRBV9
d_gene: .
j_gene: TRBJ2-5
CDR3aa: CASSVDGRQGETQYF
CDR3nt: TGTGCCAGCAGCGTAGATGGCCGTCAAGGGGAGACCCAGTACTTC

abundance: .
v_gene: TRBV6-5
d_gene: .
j_gene: TRBJ2-3
CDR3aa: CASSYSYWASTDTQYF
CDR3nt: TGTGCCAGCAGTTACTCGTACTGGGCTAGCACAGATACGCAGTATTTT

abundance: .
v_gene: TRBV2
d_gene: .
j_gene: TRBJ1-2
CDR3aa: CASSEGRMDGYTF
CDR3nt: TGTGCCAGCAGTGAAGGTCGCATGGATGGCTACACCTTC

abundance: few
v_gene: TRBV12-3/TRBV12-4
d_gene: TRBD2
j_gene: TRBJ2-1
CDR3aa: CASSLITRFGLAGGDEQFF
CDR3nt: TGTGCCAGCAGTCTAATAACCCGATTCGGACTAGCGGGAGGGGATGAGCAGTTCTTC

abundance: .
v_gene: TRBV2
d_gene: TRBD2
j_gene: TRBJ2-1
CDR3aa: CASSEEREREQFF
CDR3nt: TGTGCCAGCAGTGAAGAGCGGGAGCGTGAGCAGTTCTTC

abundance: .
v_gene: TRBV6-1
d_gene: .
j_gene: TRBJ2-7
CDR3aa: CASSEPRNYEQYF
CDR3nt: TGTGCCAGCAGTGAACCCCGGAACTACGAGCAGTACTTC

abundance: .
v_gene: TRBV11-2
d_gene: .
j_gene: TRBJ1-2
CDR3aa: CASSSPRQTSYGYTF
CDR3nt: TGTGCCAGCAGCTCCCCGAGACAGACATCCTATGGCTACACCTTC

abundance: .
v_gene: TRBV12-3/TRBV12-4
d_gene: TRBD1
j_gene: TRBJ2-7
CDR3aa: CASNIESGTGLREQYF
CDR3nt: TGTGCCAGCAACATAGAGTCCGGGACAGGGCTACGGGAGCAGTACTTC

abundance: .
v_gene: TRBV9
d_gene: .
j_gene: TRBJ2-5
CDR3aa: CASSVSGVGETQYF
CDR3nt: TGTGCCAGCAGCGTGTCGGGAGTCGGTGAGACCCAGTACTTC

abundance: few
v_gene: TRBV12-3/TRBV12-4
d_gene: .
j_gene: TRBJ1-6
CDR3aa: CASSPSSGTTSSYNSPLHF
CDR3nt: TGTGCCAGCAGTCCGAGTTCAGGGACCACCAGCTCCTATAATTCACCCCTCCACTTT

abundance: .
v_gene: TRBV20-1
d_gene: TRBD2
j_gene: TRBJ2-2
CDR3aa: CSARDRLAGTAGELFF
CDR3nt: TGCAGTGCTAGAGATCGACTAGCGGGGACGGCCGGGGAGCTGTTTTTT

abundance: .
v_gene: TRBV2
d_gene: .
j_gene: TRBJ2-1
CDR3aa: CASRSDRDSQFF
CDR3nt: TGTGCCAGCAGGTCAGACCGGGACTCTCAGTTCTTC

abundance: .
v_gene: TRBV9
d_gene: .
j_gene: TRBJ2-4
CDR3aa: CASSDDSAKNIQYF
CDR3nt: TGTGCCAGCAGCGACGACAGTGCCAAAAACATTCAGTACTTC

abundance: .
v_gene: TRBV18
d_gene: .
j_gene: TRBJ2-3
CDR3aa: CASSPPTRTDTQYF
CDR3nt: TGTGCCAGCTCACCACCGACCCGCACAGATACGCAGTATTTT

abundance: few
v_gene: TRBV29-1
d_gene: TRBD2
j_gene: TRBJ2-7
CDR3aa: CSVRGVGGNSYEQYF
CDR3nt: TGCAGCGTCCGAGGGGTGGGAGGGAATAGTTACGAGCAGTACTTC

abundance: .
v_gene: TRBV7-2
d_gene: TRBD1
j_gene: TRBJ2-5
CDR3aa: CASSLRTGLRETQYF
CDR3nt: TGTGCCAGCAGCCTACGGACAGGGCTACGGGAGACCCAGTACTTC

abundance: .
v_gene: TRBV2
d_gene: .
j_gene: TRBJ1-2
CDR3aa: CASLVGSGAGYTF
CDR3nt: TGTGCCAGTCTTGTGGGCAGCGGTGCGGGCTACACCTTC

abundance: .
v_gene: TRBV7-3
d_gene: TRBD2
j_gene: TRBJ2-1
CDR3aa: CASSLTSGRGSYIEQFF
CDR3nt: TGTGCCAGCAGCTTAACTAGCGGGAGAGGCTCCTACATTGAGCAGTTCTTC

abundance: few
v_gene: TRBV9
d_gene: .
j_gene: TRBJ2-7
CDR3aa: CASSAHTMAYEQYF
CDR3nt: TGTGCCAGCAGCGCCCACACCATGGCCTACGAGCAGTACTTC

abundance: once
v_gene: TRBV2
d_gene: TRBD2
j_gene: TRBJ2-1
CDR3aa: CASSDGGRAKGEQFF
CDR3nt: TGTGCCAGCAGTGACGGCGGGAGGGCCAAAGGTGAGCAGTTCTTC

abundance: .
v_gene: TRBV4-3
d_gene: .
j_gene: TRBJ2-3
CDR3aa: CASSQDGTNLEDTQYF
CDR3nt: TGCGCCAGCAGCCAAGATGGCACCAACCTAGAGGATACGCAGTATTTT

abundance: .
v_gene: TRBV11-2
d_gene: TRBD1
j_gene: TRBJ2-1
CDR3aa: CASGQRSHNEQFF
CDR3nt: TGTGCCTCGGGACAGAGGTCCCACAATGAGCAGTTCTTC

abundance: few
v_gene: TRBV18
d_gene: TRBD1
j_gene: TRBJ2-7
CDR3aa: CASSPDRGGYEQYF
CDR3nt: TGTGCCAGCTCACCGGACAGGGGGGGCTACGAGCAGTACTTC

abundance: .
v_gene: TRBV20-1
d_gene: .
j_gene: TRBJ2-2
CDR3aa: CSCQVRTGELFF
CDR3nt: TGCAGTTGCCAGGTGCGGACCGGGGAGCTGTTTTTT

abundance: .
v_gene: TRBV20-1
d_gene: TRBD2
j_gene: TRBJ2-7
CDR3aa: CSASVLADSYEQYF
CDR3nt: TGCAGTGCTAGTGTACTAGCGGACTCCTACGAGCAGTACTTC

abundance: few
v_gene: TRBV29-1
d_gene: TRBD1
j_gene: TRBJ2-3
CDR3aa: CSVDRGMTDTQYF
CDR3nt: TGCAGCGTTGACAGGGGGATGACAGATACGCAGTATTTT